The next 2 T cell receptor beta chains were all read from a single sample in a study of blood T cell repertoires in COVID-19. Libraries were prepared by immunoSEQ multiplex PCR; TCRdb keeps only in-frame clonotypes and omits some of them. The sample carries some 190,000 clones, around 83% recorded once. The sequencing input was PBMCs or T cells enriched from blood (not recorded which). The receptors originated from a middle-aged woman in a cohort exposed to, infected with or recovered from COVID-19 (not recorded which).

The CDR3 reads CSVVRDRGLQETQYF. The CDR3 DNA reads as TGCAGCGTTGTCCGGGACAGGGGCCTTCAGGAGACCCAGTACTTC. V usage is TRBV29-1 and J usage is TRBJ2-5; 10 bases match TRBD1. V lost 4 bases, J lost 5 bases, and 10 bases stayed unmatched. Germline CDR1 reads SQVTM; CDR2 reads ANQGSEA. There are 15 residues in the CDR3. Variable domain in full (rest from reference TRBV29-1 and TRBJ2-5): SAVISQKPSRDICQRGTSLTIQCQVDSQVTMMFWYRQQPGQSLTLIATANQGSEATYESGFVIDKFPISRPNLTFSTLTVSNMSPEDSSIYLCSVVRDRGLQETQYFGPGTRLLVL.

The chain is built from TRBV29-1 and TRBJ1-3; TRBD1 might be the D (6 bases). The CDR3 has 13 amino acids. Germline loops: CDR1 SQVTM, CDR2 ANQGSEA. Deletions cut 4 bases from V and 4 bases from J, with 11 bases between. The CDR3 nucleotides read TGCAGCGTTGGAGGGGGTGGAGGAAACACCATATATTTT. The encoded protein is CSVGGGGGNTIYF.